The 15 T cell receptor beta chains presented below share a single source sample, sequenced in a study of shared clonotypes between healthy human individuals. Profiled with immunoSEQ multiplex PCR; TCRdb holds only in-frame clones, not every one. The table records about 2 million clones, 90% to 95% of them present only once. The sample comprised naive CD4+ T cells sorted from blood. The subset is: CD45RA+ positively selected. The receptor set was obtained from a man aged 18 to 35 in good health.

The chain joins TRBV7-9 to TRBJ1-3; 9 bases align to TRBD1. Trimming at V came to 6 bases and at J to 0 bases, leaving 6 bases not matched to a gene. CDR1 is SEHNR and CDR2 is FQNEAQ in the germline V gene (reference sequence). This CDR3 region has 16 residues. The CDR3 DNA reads TGTGCCAGCAGGGGGACAGGGTCAATCTCTGGAAACACCATATATTTT. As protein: CASRGTGSISGNTIYF.

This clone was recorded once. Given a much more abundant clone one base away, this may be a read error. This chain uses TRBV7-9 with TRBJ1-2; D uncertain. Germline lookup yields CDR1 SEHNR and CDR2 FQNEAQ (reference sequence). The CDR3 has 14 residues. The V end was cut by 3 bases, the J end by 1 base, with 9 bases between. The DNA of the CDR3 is TGTGCCAGCAGCTTGGCGCAGGATAACTATGGCTACACCTTC. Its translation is CASSLAQDNYGYTF.

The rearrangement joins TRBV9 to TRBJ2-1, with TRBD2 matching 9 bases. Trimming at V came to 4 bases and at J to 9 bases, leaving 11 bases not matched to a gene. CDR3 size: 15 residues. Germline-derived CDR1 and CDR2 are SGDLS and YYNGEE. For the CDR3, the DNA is TGTGCCAGCAGCCCCGACGGGCTAGCGGGAACTGAGCAGTTCTTC. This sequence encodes CASSPDGLAGTEQFF.

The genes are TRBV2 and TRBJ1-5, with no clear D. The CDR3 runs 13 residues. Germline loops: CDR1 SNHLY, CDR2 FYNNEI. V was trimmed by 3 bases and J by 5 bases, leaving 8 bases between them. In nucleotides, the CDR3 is TGTGCCAGCAGTGAGGGCAGATATCAGCCCCAGCATTTT. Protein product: CASSEGRYQPQHF. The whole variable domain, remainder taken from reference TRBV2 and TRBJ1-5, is EPEVTQTPSHQVTQMGQEVILRCVPISNHLYFYWYRQILGQKVEFLVSFYNNEISEKSEIFDDQFSVERPDGSNFTLKIRSTKLEDSAMYFCASSEGRYQPQHFGDGTRLSIL.

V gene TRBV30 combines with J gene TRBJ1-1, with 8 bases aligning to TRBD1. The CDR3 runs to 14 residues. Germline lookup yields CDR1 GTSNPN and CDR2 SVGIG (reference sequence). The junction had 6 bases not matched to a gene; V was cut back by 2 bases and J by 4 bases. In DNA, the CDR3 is TGTGCCTGGAGTTTGCAGGGGGCCGGCACTGAAGCTTTCTTT. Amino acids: CAWSLQGAGTEAFF.

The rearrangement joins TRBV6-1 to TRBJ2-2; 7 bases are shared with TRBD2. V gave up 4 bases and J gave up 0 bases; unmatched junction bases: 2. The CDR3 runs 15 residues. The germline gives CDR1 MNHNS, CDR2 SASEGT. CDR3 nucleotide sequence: TGTGCCAGCAGTGCGAGCGGGGCGAACACCGGGGAGCTGTTTTTT. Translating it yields CASSASGANTGELFF.

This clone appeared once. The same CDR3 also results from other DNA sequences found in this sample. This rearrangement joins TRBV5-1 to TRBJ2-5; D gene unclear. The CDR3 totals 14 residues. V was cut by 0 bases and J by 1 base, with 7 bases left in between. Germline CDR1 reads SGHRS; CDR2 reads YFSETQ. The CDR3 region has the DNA TGCGCCAGCAGCTTGGCGGTCAGCCAAGAGACCCAGTACTTC. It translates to CASSLAVSQETQYF.

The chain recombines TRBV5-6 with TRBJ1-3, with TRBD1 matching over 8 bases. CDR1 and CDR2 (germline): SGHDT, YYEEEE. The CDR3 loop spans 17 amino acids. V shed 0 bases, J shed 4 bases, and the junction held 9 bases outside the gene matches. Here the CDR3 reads CASSLVAGTGRGNTIYF. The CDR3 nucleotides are TGTGCCAGCAGCTTGGTAGCCGGGACAGGCCGGGGAAACACCATATATTTT.

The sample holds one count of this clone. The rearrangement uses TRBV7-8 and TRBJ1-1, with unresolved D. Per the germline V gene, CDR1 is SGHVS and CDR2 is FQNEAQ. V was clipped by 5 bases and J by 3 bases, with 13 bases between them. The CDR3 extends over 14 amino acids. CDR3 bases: TGTGCCAGCAGCCAGACCGGGAGGTACACTGAAGCTTTCTTT. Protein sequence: CASSQTGRYTEAFF.

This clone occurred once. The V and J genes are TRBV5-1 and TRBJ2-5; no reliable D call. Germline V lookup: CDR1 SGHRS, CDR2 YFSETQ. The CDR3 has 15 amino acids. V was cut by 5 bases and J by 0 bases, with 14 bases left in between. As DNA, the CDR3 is TGCGCCAGCAGAACTATCGGCGAGTACCAAGAGACCCAGTACTTC. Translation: CASRTIGEYQETQYF.

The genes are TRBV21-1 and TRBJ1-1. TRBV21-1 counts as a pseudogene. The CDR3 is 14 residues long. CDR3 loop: CASSPWEGNDEAFF. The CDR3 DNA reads TGTGCCAGCAGCCCCTGGGAAGGGAACGATGAAGCTTTCTTT.

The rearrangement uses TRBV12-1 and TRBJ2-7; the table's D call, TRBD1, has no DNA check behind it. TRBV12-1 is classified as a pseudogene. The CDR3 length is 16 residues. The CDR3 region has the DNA TGTGCCAGCAGCTTTATCTGGGACAGGGGGCTGAACGAGCAGTACTTC. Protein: CASSFIWDRGLNEQYF.

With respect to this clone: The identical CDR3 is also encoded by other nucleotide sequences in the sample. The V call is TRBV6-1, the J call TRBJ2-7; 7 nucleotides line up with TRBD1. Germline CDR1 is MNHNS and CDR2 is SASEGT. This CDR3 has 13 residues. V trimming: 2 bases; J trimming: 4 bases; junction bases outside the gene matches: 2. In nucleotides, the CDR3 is TGTGCCAGCAGTGAAAACAGGGGTTACGAGCAGTACTTC. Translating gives CASSENRGYEQYF.

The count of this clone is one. CDR3 in DNA: TGTGCCAGCAGTGAAGTTGCAGGGGGCTATGGCTACACCTTC. It is translated as CASSEVAGGYGYTF. This chain joins TRBV6-1 and TRBJ1-2; 7 bases are a match to TRBD1. The CDR3 is 14 amino acids. Germline CDR1 reads MNHNS; CDR2 reads SASEGT. Trimming cost V 1 base and J 4 bases; bases outside gene matches: 3.

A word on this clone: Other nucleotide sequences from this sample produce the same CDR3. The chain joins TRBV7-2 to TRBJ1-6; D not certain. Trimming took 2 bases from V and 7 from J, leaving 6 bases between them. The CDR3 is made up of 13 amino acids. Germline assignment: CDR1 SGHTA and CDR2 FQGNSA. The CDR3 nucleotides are TGTGCCAGCAGCTTAACGGGCAATTCACCCCTCCACTTT. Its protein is CASSLTGNSPLHF.